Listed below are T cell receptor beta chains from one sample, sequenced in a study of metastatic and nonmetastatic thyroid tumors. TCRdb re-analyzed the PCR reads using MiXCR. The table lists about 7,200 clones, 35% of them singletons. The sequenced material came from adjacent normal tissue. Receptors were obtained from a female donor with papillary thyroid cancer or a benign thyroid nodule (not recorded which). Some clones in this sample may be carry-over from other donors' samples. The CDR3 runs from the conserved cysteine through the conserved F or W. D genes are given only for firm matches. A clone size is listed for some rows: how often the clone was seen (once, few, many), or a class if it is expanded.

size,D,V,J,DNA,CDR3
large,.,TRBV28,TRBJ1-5,TGTGCCAGCAGTTTAGGGGGGGTCCGGGGTTATCAGCCCCAGCATTTT,CASSLGGVRGYQPQHF
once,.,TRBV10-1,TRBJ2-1,TGCGCCAGCAGTGAGTCCGAGGGGTCTGAGCAGTTCTTC,CASSESEGSEQFF
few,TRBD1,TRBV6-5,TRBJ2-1,TGTGCCAGCAGTTACTCGGCAGGGGGTGGTGAGCAGTTCTTC,CASSYSAGGGEQFF
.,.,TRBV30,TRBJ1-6,TGTGCCTGGGGTAGGACCCAGGAATCACCCCTCCACTTT,CAWGRTQESPLHF
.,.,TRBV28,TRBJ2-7,TGTGCCAGCATGCTCTCGGGACACCAGCGCAACGAGCAGTACTTC,CASMLSGHQRNEQYF
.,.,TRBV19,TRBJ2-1,TGTGCCAGTAGTACAGGGGTAGGGTACAATGAGCAGTTCTTC,CASSTGVGYNEQFF
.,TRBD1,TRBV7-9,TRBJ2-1,TGTGCCAGCACCGATAACAGGGGGCGAGGAATCTTC,CASTDNRGRGIF
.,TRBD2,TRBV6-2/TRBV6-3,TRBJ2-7,TGTGCCAGCAACCCCCGGGGGGGATTAGGCTACGAGCAGTACTTC,CASNPRGGLGYEQYF
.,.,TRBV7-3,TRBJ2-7,TGTGCCAGCAGCTTACAGGGGCTGGGTGAGCAGTACTTC,CASSLQGLGEQYF
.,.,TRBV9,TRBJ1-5,TGTGCCAGCAGCGTAGGAGAGGGAGTAGGTTGGCCCCAGCATTTT,CASSVGEGVGWPQHF
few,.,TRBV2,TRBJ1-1,TGTGCCAGCAGTGATTCCGCAGGGATGAACACTGAAGCTTTCTTT,CASSDSAGMNTEAFF
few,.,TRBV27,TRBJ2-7,TGTGCCAGCAGTCCTACCGGGACGTATGACTACGAGCAGTACTTC,CASSPTGTYDYEQYF
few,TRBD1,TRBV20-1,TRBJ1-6,TGCAGTGCTAGAGATCCTGGACAGGGGAATTCACCCCTCCACTTT,CSARDPGQGNSPLHF
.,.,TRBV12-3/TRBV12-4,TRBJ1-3,TGTGCCACCAGTTTCGCCGGCCTCAGCTCTGGAAACACCATATATTTT,CATSFAGLSSGNTIYF
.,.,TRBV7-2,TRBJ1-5,TGTTCCAGCAGCTTAGGGGCAGTGCCCCAGCATTTT,CSSSLGAVPQHF
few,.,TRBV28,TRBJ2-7,TGTGCCAGCAGTGCGGGACAATCCCAAGTGGAGGGCTACGAGCAGTACTTC,CASSAGQSQVEGYEQYF
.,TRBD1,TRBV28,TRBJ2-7,TGTGCCAGCAGTGAACAGGGGACCTCCTACGAGCAGTACTTC,CASSEQGTSYEQYF
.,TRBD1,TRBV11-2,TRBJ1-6,TGTGCCAGCAGCTCGGGACAGGGGAACTCCTATAATTCACCCCTCCACTTT,CASSSGQGNSYNSPLHF
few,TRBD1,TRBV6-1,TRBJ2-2,TGTGCCACCCCGGGACAGGTTAACACCGGGGAGCTGTTTTTT,CATPGQVNTGELFF
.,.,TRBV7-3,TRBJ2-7,TGTGCCAGCAGCCTACTACAGGGCTACGAGCAGTACTTC,CASSLLQGYEQYF
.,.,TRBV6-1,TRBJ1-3,TGTGCCAGCAGTGAAGCTAGCGGGGCCTCTGGAAACACCATATATTTT,CASSEASGASGNTIYF
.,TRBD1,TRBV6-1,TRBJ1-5,TGTGCCAGCAGTCTGACAGGGATAGGTCAGCCCCAGCATTTT,CASSLTGIGQPQHF
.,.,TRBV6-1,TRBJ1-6,TGTGCCAGCCTCGGGGGGACACCGTATAATTCACCCCTCCACTTT,CASLGGTPYNSPLHF
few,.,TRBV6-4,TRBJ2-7,TGTGCCAGCAGTCACCCTCTTATCGGGAGCAACAACGAGCAGTACTTC,CASSHPLIGSNNEQYF
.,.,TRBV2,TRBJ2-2,TGTGCCAGTGGGTTCGGACTTACCGCGAACACCGGGGAGCTGTTTTTT,CASGFGLTANTGELFF
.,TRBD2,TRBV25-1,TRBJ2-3,TGTGCCAGCAGTGATTTCGGACTAGCGGGCACAGATACGGAGTATTTT,CASSDFGLAGTDTEYF
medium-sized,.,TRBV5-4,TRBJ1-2,TGTGCCAGCAGCTTTTCGTCAGGGCTAGGATATGGCTACACCTTC,CASSFSSGLGYGYTF
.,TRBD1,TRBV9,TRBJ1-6,TGTGCCAGCAGCGTGACAGGGGTTGATAATTCACCCCTCCACTTT,CASSVTGVDNSPLHF
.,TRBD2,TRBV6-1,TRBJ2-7,TGTGCCAGCAGCGCCTCCGGGACTAGCGGGAGGAACTACGAGCAGTACTTC,CASSASGTSGRNYEQYF
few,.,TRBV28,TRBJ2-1,TGTGCCAGCAGTTTTCAGGGTCTGCTTGAGCAGTTCTTC,CASSFQGLLEQFF
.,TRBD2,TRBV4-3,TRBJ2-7,TGCGCCAGCAGCCGGATAGCGGGGGATCCCTACGAGCAGTACTTC,CASSRIAGDPYEQYF